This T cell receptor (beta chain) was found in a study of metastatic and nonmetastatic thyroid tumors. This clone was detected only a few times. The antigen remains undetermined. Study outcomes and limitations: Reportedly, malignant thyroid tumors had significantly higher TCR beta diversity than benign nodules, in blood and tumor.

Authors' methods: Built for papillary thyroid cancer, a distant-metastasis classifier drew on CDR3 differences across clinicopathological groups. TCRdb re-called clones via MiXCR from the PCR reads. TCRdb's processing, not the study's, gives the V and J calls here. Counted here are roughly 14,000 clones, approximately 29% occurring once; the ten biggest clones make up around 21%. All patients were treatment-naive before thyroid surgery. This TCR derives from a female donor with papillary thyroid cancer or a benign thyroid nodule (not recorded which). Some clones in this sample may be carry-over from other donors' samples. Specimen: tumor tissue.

The CDR3 nucleotides are TGTGCCAGCAGTGACTCAAGCAGGGGCACTGAAGCTTTCTTT. This codes for CASSDSSRGTEAFF. V and J are TRBV6-4 and TRBJ1-1, with D possibly TRBD1 on 6 matching bases. CDR3 length: 14 amino acids. The ends were cut back, 0 bases at V and 4 bases at J, with 9 bases in the middle. Germline assignment: CDR1 MRHNA and CDR2 SNTAGT.